These 14 T cell receptor beta chains were sequenced from one sample in a study of Ad26.COV2.S vaccination and SARS-CoV-2 variants. The repertoire was sequenced with immunoSEQ multiplex PCR; TCRdb's copy has only in-frame clones and lacks some. The sample consists of about 400,000 clones, 88% of them appearing once. The sample's treatment: around 19 received Ad26.COV2.S at low or high dose, single or two shots; 5 received placebo; per-sample allocation not given. Each sample was drawn 63 days after the first injection (of vaccine or placebo). The sample consisted of peripheral blood, taken in a trial of Ad26.COV2.S vaccine versus placebo. All receptors come from a person aged 18-60 years who received the Ad26.COV2.S COVID-19 vaccine or a placebo.

V and J are TRBV5-1 and TRBJ1-1, with a tentative D call TRBD1 (6 bases). The V and J ends lost 6 bases and 4 bases respectively, with 25 bases between them. CDR1 is SGHRS and CDR2 is YFSETQ in the germline V gene. The CDR3 length is 17 residues. In nucleotides, the CDR3 is TGCGCCAGCACCGAGGGGGATAGGAGCGCAGTGGGCACTGAAGCTTTCTTT. Its protein is CASTEGDRSAVGTEAFF.

The chain couples TRBV11-2 to TRBJ2-2, with 14 bases that match TRBD2. Germline CDR1 is SGHAT and CDR2 is FQNNGV. The ends lost 6 bases at V and 5 bases at J; junction bases unmatched: 5. The CDR3 spans 16 residues. For the CDR3, the DNA is TGTGCCAGCAGACCGGGACTAGCGGGGGTAACCGGGGAGCTGTTTTTT. It specifies CASRPGLAGVTGELFF.

V usage is TRBV6-5 and J usage is TRBJ1-1; perhaps TRBD1 as D (6 bases). The V gene's germline CDR1 is MNHEY and CDR2 SVGAGI. This CDR3 comprises 14 residues. Trimming removed 7 bases from V and 6 bases from J, with 18 bases in between. The CDR3 loop is CASTPTGSISEAFF. CDR3 bases: TGTGCCAGCACCCCTACAGGGTCTATATCTGAAGCTTTCTTT.

The chain has TRBV2 and TRBJ1-1; 8 nucleotides align to TRBD1. V gave up 6 bases and J gave up 1 base; unmatched junction bases: 4. There are 14 residues in the CDR3. Germline V lookup: CDR1 SNHLY, CDR2 FYNNEI. CDR3 sequence: CASSVGQGNTEAFF. The CDR3, as DNA: TGTGCCAGCAGCGTTGGACAGGGGAACACTGAAGCTTTCTTT. The variable domain in full, with the rest retrieved from reference TRBV2 and TRBJ1-1, is EPEVTQTPSHQVTQMGQEVILRCVPISNHLYFYWYRQILGQKVEFLVSFYNNEISEKSEIFDDQFSVERPDGSNFTLKIRSTKLEDSAMYFCASSVGQGNTEAFFGQGTRLTVV.

The J gene is TRBJ1-5, the V gene TRBV30; possibly TRBD1 for D (5 bases). This CDR3 comprises 18 residues. The V gene's germline CDR1 is GTSNPN and CDR2 SVGIG (reference sequence). The ends were cut back, 0 bases at V and 3 bases at J, with 21 bases in the middle. CDR3 loop: CAWSVGRSGAFINQPQHF. CDR3 coding DNA: TGTGCCTGGAGTGTAGGTCGTTCCGGGGCATTCATCAATCAGCCCCAGCATTTT.

The rearrangement joins TRBV6-6 to TRBJ2-2; 7 nucleotides line up with TRBD1. The CDR3 spans 15 residues. Germline lookup yields CDR1 MNHNY and CDR2 SVGAGI (reference sequence). Trimming took 4 bases from V and 5 from J; bases not matched to a gene: 7. This chain's CDR3 is CASSSTGYATGELFF. The CDR3 bases are TGTGCCAGCAGTTCGACAGGGTACGCGACCGGGGAGCTGTTTTTT.

The chain has TRBV27 and TRBJ2-7; D unclear. V was pared by 7 bases and J by 6 bases, with 13 bases between. CDR1 and CDR2 from the germline V gene are MNHEY and SMNVEV (reference sequence). There are 12 residues in the CDR3. CDR3 sequence: CASNGVLGEQYF. The DNA of the CDR3 is TGTGCCAGCAACGGAGTTCTAGGCGAGCAGTACTTC.

This rearrangement joins TRBV9 to TRBJ2-7; tentative D call: TRBD1 (5 bases). V lost 3 bases to trimming and J lost 2 bases, with 15 bases between them. CDR1 is SGDLS and CDR2 is YYNGEE in the germline V gene. The CDR3 runs to 15 residues. The CDR3 region is CASSGPRAGPYEQYF. CDR3 in DNA: TGTGCCAGCAGCGGACCCAGGGCAGGGCCCTACGAGCAGTACTTC.

The chain carries TRBV7-2 and TRBJ2-7, with TRBD1 identical over 8 bases. Germline CDR1 reads SGHTA; CDR2 reads FQGNSA. J was trimmed by 4 bases and V by 4 bases; bases with no gene match: 6. The CDR3 is 14 residues long. Here the CDR3 reads CASSSGRQGYEQYF. The CDR3 nucleotides are TGTGCCAGCAGCTCGGGCCGACAGGGGTACGAGCAGTACTTC.

This clone came up a few times. V is TRBV5-1 and J is TRBJ1-1; D may be TRBD1 (5 bases). This CDR3 has 16 amino acids. V was cut by 4 bases and J by 0 bases, with 16 bases left in between. Germline values: CDR1 SGHRS, CDR2 YFSETQ. The CDR3 DNA sequence: TGCGCCAGCAGCCCAGATGCGGGGCCAATGAACACTGAAGCTTTCTTT. It codes for CASSPDAGPMNTEAFF. Full variable domain (rest looked up from reference TRBV5-1 and TRBJ1-1): KAGVTQTPRYLIKTRGQQVTLSCSPISGHRSVSWYQQTPGQGLQFLFEYFSETQRNKGNFPGRFSGRQFSNSRSEMNVSTLELGDSALYLCASSPDAGPMNTEAFFGQGTRLTVV.

The V gene is TRBV7-2, the J gene TRBJ1-2; no clear D. The CDR3 has 12 amino acids. Germline V lookup: CDR1 SGHTA, CDR2 FQGNSA. V shed 7 bases and J shed 7 bases, with 13 bases lying between them. The CDR3 reads CASTLTGGGYTF. In nucleotides, the CDR3 is TGTGCCAGCACCCTGACCGGCGGTGGCTACACCTTC.

This clone is a singleton in its sample. The chain combines TRBV6-2 or TRBV6-3 with TRBJ1-5, with 9 bases that match TRBD1. V lost 6 bases, J lost 7 bases, and 10 bases stayed unmatched. The CDR3 spans 15 residues. Looked up from germline, CDR1 is MNHEY and CDR2 is SVGEGT. The CDR3, as DNA: TGTGCCAGCAGCGACAGGACAGGGGAAGGCCAGCCCCAGCATTTT. It codes for CASSDRTGEGQPQHF.

The rearrangement uses TRBV9 and TRBJ2-5; D is uncertain. Trimming removed 3 bases at V and 5 bases at J, with 14 bases between. This CDR3 has 14 amino acids. Per the germline V gene, CDR1 is SGDLS and CDR2 is YYNGEE. In nucleotides, the CDR3 is TGTGCCAGCAGCGATCCGGGCCTGAGCGAGACCCAGTACTTC. Translated: CASSDPGLSETQYF.

The table lists this clone with a few counts. The V call is TRBV9, the J call TRBJ2-5; 7 nucleotides match TRBD2. The V gene end was trimmed by 3 bases and the J gene end by 1 base; junction bases not matched to a gene: 3. The CDR3 sequence is 14 residues long. Germline values: CDR1 SGDLS, CDR2 YYNGEE. CDR3 amino acids: CASSGGGVQETQYF. The CDR3 DNA reads TGTGCCAGCAGCGGGGGAGGGGTCCAAGAGACCCAGTACTTC.